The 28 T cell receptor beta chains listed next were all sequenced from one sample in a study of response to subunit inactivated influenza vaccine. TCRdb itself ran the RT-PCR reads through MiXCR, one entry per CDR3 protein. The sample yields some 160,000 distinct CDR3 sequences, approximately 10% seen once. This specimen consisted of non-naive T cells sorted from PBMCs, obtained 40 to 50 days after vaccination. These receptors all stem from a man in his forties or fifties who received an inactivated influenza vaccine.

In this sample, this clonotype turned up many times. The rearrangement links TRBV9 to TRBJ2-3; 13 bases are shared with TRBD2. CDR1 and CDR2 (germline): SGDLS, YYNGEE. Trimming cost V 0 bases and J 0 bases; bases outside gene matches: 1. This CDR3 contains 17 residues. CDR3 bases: TGTGCCAGCAGCGTAGGGGGACTAGCGGGAAGCACAGATACGCAGTATTTT. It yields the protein CASSVGGLAGSTDTQYF.

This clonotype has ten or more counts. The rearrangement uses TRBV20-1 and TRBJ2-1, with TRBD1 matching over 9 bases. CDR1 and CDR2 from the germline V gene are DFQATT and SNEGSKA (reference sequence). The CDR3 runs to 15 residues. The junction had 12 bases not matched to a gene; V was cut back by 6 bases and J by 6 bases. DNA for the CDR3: TGCAGTGCCGTCGCTCCGGGACAGGGTACCAATGAGCAGTTCTTC. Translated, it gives CSAVAPGQGTNEQFF.

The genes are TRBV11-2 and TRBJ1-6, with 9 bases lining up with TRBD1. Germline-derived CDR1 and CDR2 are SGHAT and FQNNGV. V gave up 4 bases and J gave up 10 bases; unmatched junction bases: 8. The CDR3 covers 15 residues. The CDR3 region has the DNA TGTGCCAGCAGCTCCCCTGGACAGGGGCCCTCACCCCTCCACTTT. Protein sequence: CASSSPGQGPSPLHF.

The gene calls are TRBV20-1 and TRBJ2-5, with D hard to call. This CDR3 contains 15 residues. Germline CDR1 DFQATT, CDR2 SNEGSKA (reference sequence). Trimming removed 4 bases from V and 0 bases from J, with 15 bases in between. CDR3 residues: CSATAPIGHQETQYF. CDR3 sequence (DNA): TGCAGTGCTACAGCACCAATCGGGCACCAAGAGACCCAGTACTTC.

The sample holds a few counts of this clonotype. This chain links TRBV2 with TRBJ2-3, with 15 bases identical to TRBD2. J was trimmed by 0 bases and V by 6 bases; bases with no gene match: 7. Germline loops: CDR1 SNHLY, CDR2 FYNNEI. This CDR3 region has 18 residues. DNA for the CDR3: TGTGCCAGCAGCAAGGGGACTAGCGGGGGGCGAAGCACAGATACGCAGTATTTT. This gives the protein CASSKGTSGGRSTDTQYF.

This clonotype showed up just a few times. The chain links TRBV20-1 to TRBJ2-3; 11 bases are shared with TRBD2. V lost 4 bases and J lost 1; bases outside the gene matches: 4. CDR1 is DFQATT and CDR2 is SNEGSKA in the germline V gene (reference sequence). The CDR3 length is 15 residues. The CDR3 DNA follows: TGCAGTGCTACGTTAGCGGGAGGGGGCACAGATACGCAGTATTTT. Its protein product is CSATLAGGGTDTQYF.

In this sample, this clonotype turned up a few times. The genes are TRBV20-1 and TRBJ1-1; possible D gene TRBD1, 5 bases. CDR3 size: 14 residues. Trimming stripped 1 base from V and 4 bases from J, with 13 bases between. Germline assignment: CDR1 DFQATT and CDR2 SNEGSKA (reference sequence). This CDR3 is CSARGPQAVTEAFF. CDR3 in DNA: TGCAGTGCTAGAGGTCCACAGGCGGTCACTGAAGCTTTCTTT.

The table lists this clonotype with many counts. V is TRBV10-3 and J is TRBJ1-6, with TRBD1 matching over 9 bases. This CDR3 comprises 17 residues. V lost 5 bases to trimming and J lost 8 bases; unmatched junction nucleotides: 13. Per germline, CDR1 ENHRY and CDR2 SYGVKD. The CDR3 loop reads CAISQGQGRGRDSPLHF. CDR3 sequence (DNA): TGTGCCATCAGTCAGGGACAGGGTAGGGGACGAGATTCACCCCTCCACTTT.

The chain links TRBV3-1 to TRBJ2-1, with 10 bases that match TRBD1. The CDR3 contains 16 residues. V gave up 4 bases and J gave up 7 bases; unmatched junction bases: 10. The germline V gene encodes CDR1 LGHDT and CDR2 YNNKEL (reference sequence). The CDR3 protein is CASSRCRQGAANEQFF. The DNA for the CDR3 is TGTGCCAGCAGCCGATGCCGACAGGGGGCGGCGAATGAGCAGTTCTTC.

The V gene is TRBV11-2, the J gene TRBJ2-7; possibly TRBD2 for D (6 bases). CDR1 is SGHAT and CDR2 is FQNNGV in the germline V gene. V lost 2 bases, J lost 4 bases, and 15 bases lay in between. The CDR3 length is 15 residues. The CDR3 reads CASSLTAGISYEQYF. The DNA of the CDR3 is TGTGCCAGCAGCTTAACGGCGGGGATTAGTTACGAGCAGTACTTC.

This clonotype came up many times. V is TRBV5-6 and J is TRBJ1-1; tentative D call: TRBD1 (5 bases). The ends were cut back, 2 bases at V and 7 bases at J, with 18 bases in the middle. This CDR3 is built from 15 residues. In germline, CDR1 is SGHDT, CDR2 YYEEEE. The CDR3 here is CASSFLATVGVEAFF. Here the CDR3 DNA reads TGTGCCAGCAGCTTTTTGGCGACAGTTGGTGTTGAAGCTTTCTTT.

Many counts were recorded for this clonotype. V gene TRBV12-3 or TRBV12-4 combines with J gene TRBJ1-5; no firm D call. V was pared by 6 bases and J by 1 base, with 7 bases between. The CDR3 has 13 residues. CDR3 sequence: CASRKESNQPQHF. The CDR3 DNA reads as TGTGCCAGCAGAAAGGAAAGCAATCAGCCCCAGCATTTT.

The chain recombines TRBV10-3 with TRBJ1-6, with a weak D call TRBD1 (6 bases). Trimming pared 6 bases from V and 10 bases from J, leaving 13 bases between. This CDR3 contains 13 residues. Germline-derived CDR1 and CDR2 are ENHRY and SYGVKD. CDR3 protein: CAIRRQVQSPLHF. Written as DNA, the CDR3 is TGTGCCATCAGACGACAGGTACAATCACCCCTCCACTTT.

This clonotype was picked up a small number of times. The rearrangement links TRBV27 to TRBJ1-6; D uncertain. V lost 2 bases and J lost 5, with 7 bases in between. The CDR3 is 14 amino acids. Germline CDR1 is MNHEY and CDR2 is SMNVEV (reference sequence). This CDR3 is CASSLSGDNSPLHF. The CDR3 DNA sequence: TGTGCCAGCAGTTTAAGTGGAGATAATTCACCCCTCCACTTT.

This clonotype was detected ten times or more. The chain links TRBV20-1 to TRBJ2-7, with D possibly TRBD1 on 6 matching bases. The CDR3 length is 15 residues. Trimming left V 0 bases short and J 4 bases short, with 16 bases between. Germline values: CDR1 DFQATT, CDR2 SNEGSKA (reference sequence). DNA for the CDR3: TGCAGTGCTAGAGACCTTCTTGGGACAACTTACGAGCAGTACTTC. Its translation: CSARDLLGTTYEQYF.

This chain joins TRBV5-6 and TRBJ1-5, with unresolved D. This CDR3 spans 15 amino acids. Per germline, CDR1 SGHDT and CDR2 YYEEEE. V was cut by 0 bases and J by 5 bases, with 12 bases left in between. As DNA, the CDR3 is TGTGCCAGCAGCTTGGGCCCCGGGAGGTATCAGCCCCAGCATTTT. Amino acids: CASSLGPGRYQPQHF. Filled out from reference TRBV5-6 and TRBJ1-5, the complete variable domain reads DAGVTQSPTHLIKTRGQQVTLRCSPKSGHDTVSWYQQALGQGPQFIFQYYEEEERQRGNFPDRFSGHQFPNYSSELNVNALLLGDSALYLCASSLGPGRYQPQHFGDGTRLSIL.

The CDR3 DNA follows: TGTGCCAGCAGCAAGGGTGGGAGGTATGGCTACACCTTC. This sequence encodes CASSKGGRYGYTF. The genes are TRBV28 and TRBJ1-2; the D is unclear. CDR1 is MDHEN and CDR2 is SYDVKM in the germline V gene. This CDR3 has 13 residues. The V and J ends lost 6 bases and 5 bases respectively, with 13 bases between them.

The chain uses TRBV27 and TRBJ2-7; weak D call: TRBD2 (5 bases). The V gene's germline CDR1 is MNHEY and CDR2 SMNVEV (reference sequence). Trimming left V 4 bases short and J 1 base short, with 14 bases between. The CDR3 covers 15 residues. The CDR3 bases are TGTGCCAGCAGTTCCGGGATTCCCCTTTCCTACGAGCAGTACTTC. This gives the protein CASSSGIPLSYEQYF.

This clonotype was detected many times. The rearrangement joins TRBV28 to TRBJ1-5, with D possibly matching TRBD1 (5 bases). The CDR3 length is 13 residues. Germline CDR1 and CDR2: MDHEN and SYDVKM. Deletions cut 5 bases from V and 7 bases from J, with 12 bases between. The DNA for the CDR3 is TGTGCCAGCAGTCCCGGGACGAGACAGCCCCAGCATTTT. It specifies CASSPGTRQPQHF. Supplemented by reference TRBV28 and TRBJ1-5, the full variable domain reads DVKVTQSSRYLVKRTGEKVFLECVQDMDHENMFWYRQDPGLGLRLIYFSYDVKMKEKGDIPEGYSVSREKKERFSLILESASTNQTSMYLCASSPGTRQPQHFGDGTRLSIL.

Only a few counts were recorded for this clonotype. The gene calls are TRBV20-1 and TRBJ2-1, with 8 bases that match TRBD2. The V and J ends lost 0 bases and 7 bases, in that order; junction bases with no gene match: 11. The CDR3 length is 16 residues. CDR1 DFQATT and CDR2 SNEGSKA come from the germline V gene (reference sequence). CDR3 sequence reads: CSARDRGLEKANEQFF. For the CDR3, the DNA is TGCAGTGCTAGAGATCGGGGACTAGAAAAAGCGAATGAGCAGTTCTTC.

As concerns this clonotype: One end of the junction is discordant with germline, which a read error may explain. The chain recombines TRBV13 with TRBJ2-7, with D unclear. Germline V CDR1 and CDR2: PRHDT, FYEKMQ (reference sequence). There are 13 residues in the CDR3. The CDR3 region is CSSSPDLPYEQYF. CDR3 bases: TGTTCCAGCAGCCCCGACCTCCCCTACGAGCAGTACTTC. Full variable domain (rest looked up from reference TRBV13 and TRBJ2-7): AAGVIQSPRHLIKEKRETATLKCYPIPRHDTVYWYQQGPGQDPQFLISFYEKMQSDKGSIPDRFSAQQFSDYHSELNMSSLELGDSALYFCSSSPDLPYEQYFGPGTRLTVT.

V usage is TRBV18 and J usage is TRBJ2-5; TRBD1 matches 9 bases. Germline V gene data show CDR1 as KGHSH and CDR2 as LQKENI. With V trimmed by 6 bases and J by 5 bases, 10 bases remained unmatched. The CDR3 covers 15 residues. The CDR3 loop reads CASSRRTGASETQYF. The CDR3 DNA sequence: TGTGCCAGCTCCCGACGGACAGGGGCGTCGGAGACCCAGTACTTC.

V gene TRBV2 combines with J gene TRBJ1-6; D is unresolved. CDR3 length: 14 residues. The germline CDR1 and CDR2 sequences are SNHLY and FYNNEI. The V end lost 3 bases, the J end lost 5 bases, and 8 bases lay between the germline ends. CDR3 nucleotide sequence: TGTGCCAGCAGTGAGAGGGTGGATAATTCACCCCTCCACTTT. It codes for CASSERVDNSPLHF.

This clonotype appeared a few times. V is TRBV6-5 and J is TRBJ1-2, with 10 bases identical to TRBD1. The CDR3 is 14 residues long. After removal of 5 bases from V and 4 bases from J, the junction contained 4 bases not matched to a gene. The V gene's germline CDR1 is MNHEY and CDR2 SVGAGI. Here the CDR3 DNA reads TGTGCCAGCAGTCACGGACAGGGGGGCTATGGCTACACCTTC. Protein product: CASSHGQGGYGYTF.

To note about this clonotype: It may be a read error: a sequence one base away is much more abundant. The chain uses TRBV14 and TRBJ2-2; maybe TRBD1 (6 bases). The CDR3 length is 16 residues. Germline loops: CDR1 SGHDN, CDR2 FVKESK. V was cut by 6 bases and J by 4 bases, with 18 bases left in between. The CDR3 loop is CASRPKTGYFTGELFF. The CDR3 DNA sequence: TGTGCCAGCAGACCTAAGACAGGATACTTCACCGGGGAGCTGTTTTTT.

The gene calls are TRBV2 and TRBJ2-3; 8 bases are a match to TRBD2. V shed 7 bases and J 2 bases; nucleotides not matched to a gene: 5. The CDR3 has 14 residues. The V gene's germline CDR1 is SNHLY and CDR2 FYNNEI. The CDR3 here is CASMRTSTTDTQYF. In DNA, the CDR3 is TGTGCCAGCATGCGGACTAGCACCACAGATACGCAGTATTTT.

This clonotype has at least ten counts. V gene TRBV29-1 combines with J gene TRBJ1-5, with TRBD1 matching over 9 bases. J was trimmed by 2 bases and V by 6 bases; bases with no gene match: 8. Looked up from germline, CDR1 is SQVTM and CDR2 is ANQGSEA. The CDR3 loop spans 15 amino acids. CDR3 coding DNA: TGCAGCGTCGCTGACAGGGGGTTCGGCAATCAGCCCCAGCATTTT. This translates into CSVADRGFGNQPQHF.

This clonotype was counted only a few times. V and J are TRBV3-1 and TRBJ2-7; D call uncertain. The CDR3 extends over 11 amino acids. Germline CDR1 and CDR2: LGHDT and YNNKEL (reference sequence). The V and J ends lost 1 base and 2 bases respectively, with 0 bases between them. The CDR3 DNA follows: TGTGCCAGCAGCCAAGCCTACGAGCAGTACTTC. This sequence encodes CASSQAYEQYF.